This is a list of T cell receptor beta chains from one sample in a study of Ad26.COV2.S vaccination and SARS-CoV-2 variants. The protocol was immunoSEQ multiplex PCR, while the TCRdb copy is restricted to in-frame clones and leaves out a portion. The data hold about 400,000 clones, with approximately 91% observed a single time. Source: peripheral blood, taken in a trial of Ad26.COV2.S vaccine versus placebo. The receptors come from a person between 18 and 65 years old who received the Ad26.COV2.S COVID-19 vaccine or a placebo. Each CDR3 is given with its conserved first and last residue. The D gene is left open where the match is weak. Some rows have no size entry. The others give once, few or many, or a class for an expanded clone.

>TRBV27|-|TRBJ2-1|16|-
CASRLDGRIRGNEQFF
TGTGCCAGCAGGTTGGATGGGCGGATAAGGGGAAATGAGCAGTTCTTC
>TRBV29-1|-|TRBJ1-5|13|once
CSVAENSNQPQHF
TGCAGCGTCGCCGAGAATAGCAATCAGCCCCAGCATTTT
>TRBV4-2|TRBD2|TRBJ2-7|15|-
CASSQDSGLVYEQYF
TGTGCCAGCAGCCAAGATTCGGGACTAGTCTACGAGCAGTACTTC
>TRBV18|-|TRBJ1-1|14|-
CASSPYQGYTEAFF
TGTGCCAGCTCACCATATCAGGGGTACACTGAAGCTTTCTTT
>TRBV28|-|TRBJ1-2|12|-
CASNGSGGGYTF
TGTGCCAGCAACGGATCCGGGGGAGGCTACACCTTC
>TRBV7-8|TRBD2|TRBJ2-7|18|-
CASSLETSGLLVSYEQYF
TGTGCCAGCAGCTTAGAGACTAGCGGGCTCCTGGTGTCCTACGAGCAGTACTTC
>TRBV9|-|TRBJ2-1|15|-
CASSVGSAGYNEQFF
TGTGCCAGCAGCGTAGGCTCGGCTGGCTACAATGAGCAGTTCTTC
>TRBV28|TRBD1|TRBJ1-5|18|-
CASTSPGTEKFSNQPQHF
TGTGCCAGCACCTCACCCGGGACAGAAAAATTTAGCAATCAGCCCCAGCATTTT
>TRBV5-4|TRBD1|TRBJ1-4|14|-
CASSRDRGDEKLFF
TGTGCCAGCAGCCGGGACAGGGGAGATGAAAAACTGTTTTTT
>TRBV6-6|-|TRBJ1-3|17|once
CASSRAIFQGSGNTIYF
TGTGCCAGCAGCCGAGCTATTTTTCAGGGATCTGGAAACACCATATATTTT
>TRBV6-5|-|TRBJ2-5|15|-
CASSSAPPGVRTQYF
TGTGCCAGCAGTTCCGCGCCTCCGGGGGTTCGGACCCAGTACTTC
>TRBV15|TRBD1|TRBJ2-7|15|once
CATSRGQGLSYEQYF
TGTGCCACCAGCCGCGGACAGGGGCTATCCTACGAGCAGTACTTC
>TRBV28|TRBD1|TRBJ2-7|14|few
CASNLRTGSYEQYF
TGTGCCAGCAACCTACGGACAGGCTCCTACGAGCAGTACTTC
>TRBV28|TRBD1|TRBJ1-1|16|-
CASSNVQGVRMAEAFF
TGTGCCAGCAGCAATGTACAGGGGGTGCGAATGGCCGAAGCTTTCTTT
>TRBV7-3|TRBD2|TRBJ2-5|15|-
CASSLGLAHDETQYF
TGTGCCAGCAGCCTTGGACTAGCGCACGATGAAACCCAGTACTTC
>TRBV4-1|-|TRBJ1-3|17|-
CASSPTRGRGAGNTIYF
TGCGCCAGCAGCCCCACAAGGGGCAGGGGAGCAGGAAACACCATATATTTT
>TRBV7-3|-|TRBJ2-1|16|-
CASSLEATVTYNEQFF
TGTGCCAGCAGCTTAGAGGCCACTGTAACCTACAATGAGCAGTTCTTC
>TRBV7-8|TRBD2|TRBJ2-3|16|-
CASSLITSGATDTQYF
TGTGCCAGCAGCTTAATCACTAGCGGAGCCACAGATACGCAGTATTTT
>TRBV28|-|TRBJ2-2|16|-
CASRPSNVENTGELFF
TGTGCCAGCAGACCTTCGAACGTCGAGAACACCGGGGAGCTGTTTTTT
>TRBV19|TRBD1|TRBJ1-5|17|-
CASSSDRGSRVDQPQHF
TGTGCCAGTAGTTCGGACAGGGGGAGCAGGGTGGATCAGCCCCAGCATTTT
>TRBV6-5|-|TRBJ1-3|12|-
CASSYPRGAIYF
TGTGCCAGCAGTTACCCCCGCGGGGCCATATATTTT
>TRBV12-3/TRBV12-4|-|TRBJ2-2|12|-
CASRPRDEELFF
TGTGCCAGCAGGCCGCGGGATGAGGAGCTGTTTTTT
>TRBV28|-|TRBJ2-5|16|-
CASSLGSYERQETQYF
TGTGCCAGCAGTTTAGGATCCTACGAGCGGCAAGAGACCCAGTACTTC
>TRBV5-5|-|TRBJ1-2|13|-
CASSFEGNYGYTF
TGTGCCAGCAGCTTCGAAGGGAACTATGGCTACACCTTC
>TRBV28|-|TRBJ1-2|12|few
CASSESKGGYTF
TGTGCCAGCAGCGAAAGTAAGGGTGGCTACACCTTC
>TRBV29-1|TRBD1|TRBJ1-2|13|-
CSARTGTNYGYTF
TGCAGCGCAAGGACAGGGACTAACTATGGCTACACCTTC
>TRBV4-3|-|TRBJ2-2|15|-
CASSQDRWQTGELFF
TGCGCCAGCAGCCAAGATCGGTGGCAAACGGGGGAGCTGTTTTTT
>TRBV6-5|TRBD1|TRBJ2-7|13|-
CASRNRGRDEQYF
TGTGCCAGCAGGAACAGGGGGCGCGACGAGCAGTACTTC
>TRBV7-2|TRBD2|TRBJ2-1|19|-
CASSTRIALAGGPVNEQFF
TGTGCCAGCAGCACCCGGATTGCCTTAGCGGGAGGGCCCGTCAATGAGCAGTTCTTC
>TRBV9|TRBD2|TRBJ2-7|15|-
CASSPPGREKYEQYF
TGTGCCAGCAGCCCTCCCGGGCGGGAGAAGTACGAGCAGTACTTC
>TRBV2|TRBD1|TRBJ1-2|13|-
CASSESTGGGYTF
TGTGCCAGCAGTGAATCTACAGGGGGTGGCTACACCTTC
>TRBV12-3/TRBV12-4|-|TRBJ2-1|13|-
CASSLALKREQFF
TGTGCCAGCAGTTTAGCGCTAAAGCGGGAGCAGTTCTTC
>TRBV2|TRBD2|TRBJ2-2|15|-
CASRGTSVYTGELFF
TGTGCCAGCAGGGGTACTAGCGTCTACACCGGGGAGCTGTTTTTT
>TRBV18|TRBD1|TRBJ1-1|14|-
CASSPPGQGTGAFF
TGTGCCAGCTCACCACCGGGACAGGGTACGGGAGCTTTCTTT
>TRBV19|-|TRBJ1-1|14|few
CASSRQDRRWGAFF
TGTGCCAGTAGCCGACAAGACAGGAGGTGGGGAGCTTTCTTT
>TRBV6-5|TRBD1|TRBJ2-3|15|-
CASSYSGTDTDTQYF
TGTGCCAGCAGTTACTCCGGGACAGACACAGATACGCAGTATTTT
>TRBV2|-|TRBJ2-5|14|-
CASSLQRTQETQYF
TGTGCCAGCAGCCTACAAAGAACCCAAGAGACCCAGTACTTC
>TRBV7-9|TRBD2|TRBJ2-1|16|-
CASRTTSDQSYNEQFF
TGTGCCAGCAGAACGACTAGCGATCAATCCTACAATGAGCAGTTCTTC
>TRBV4-1|-|TRBJ2-4|16|-
CASSRIPGTAKNIQYF
TGCGCCAGCAGCCGAATTCCCGGGACTGCCAAAAACATTCAGTACTTC
>TRBV4-3|TRBD1|TRBJ2-3|13|-
CASSRQGTDTQYF
TGCGCCAGCAGCCGACAGGGAACAGATACGCAGTATTTT
>TRBV30|-|TRBJ1-6|12|-
CAWSVDDSPLHF
TGTGCCTGGAGTGTAGATGATTCACCCCTCCACTTT
>TRBV7-9|-|TRBJ2-1|14|-
CASSHGQNYNEQFF
TGTGCCAGCAGCCATGGACAAAACTACAATGAGCAGTTCTTC
>TRBV9|TRBD2|TRBJ2-1|17|-
CASSVGTSGAWGHEQFF
TGTGCCAGCAGCGTAGGCACTAGCGGTGCGTGGGGCCATGAGCAGTTCTTC
>TRBV5-1|-|TRBJ2-3|14|-
CASSFDWNTDTQYF
TGCGCCAGCAGCTTCGACTGGAACACAGATACGCAGTATTTT
>TRBV11-1|-|TRBJ2-1|16|-
CASTLGSSSSYNEQFF
TGTGCCAGCACCCTAGGGTCCTCGTCCTCCTACAATGAGCAGTTCTTC
>TRBV30|TRBD2|TRBJ2-7|15|-
CASRPSGRNSYEQYF
TGTGCCTCCCGCCCAAGCGGGAGAAATTCCTACGAGCAGTACTTC
>TRBV6-5|-|TRBJ1-1|15|-
CASRPGSLLNTEAFF
TGTGCCAGCAGACCCGGGAGTCTGTTGAACACTGAAGCTTTCTTT
>TRBV12-5|-|TRBJ2-7|13|-
CASGFGPPYEQYF
TGTGCTAGTGGTTTTGGACCGCCCTACGAGCAGTACTTC
>TRBV6-5|-|TRBJ1-6|15|-
CASRNGPFGDSPLHF
TGTGCCAGCAGGAACGGGCCTTTCGGTGATTCACCCCTCCACTTT
>TRBV6-2/TRBV6-3|TRBD1|TRBJ1-6|17|few
CASSYVRDRGFGSPLHF
TGTGCCAGCAGTTACGTCCGGGACAGGGGTTTCGGTTCACCCCTCCACTTT
>TRBV29-1|TRBD1|TRBJ1-5|13|-
CSVATGVNQPQHF
TGCAGCGTGGCGACAGGGGTGAATCAGCCCCAGCATTTT
>TRBV5-4|-|TRBJ1-4|14|few
CASSLGTGSEKLFF
TGTGCCAGCAGCTTGGGTACAGGGAGTGAAAAACTGTTTTTT
>TRBV5-1|TRBD2|TRBJ2-3|19|-
CASSFPFPSTLAGADTQYF
TGCGCCAGCAGCTTCCCTTTCCCTTCTACCCTAGCGGGAGCAGATACGCAGTATTTT
>TRBV9|TRBD2|TRBJ2-1|19|-
CASSGPGTSGTSSYNEQFF
TGTGCCAGCAGCGGCCCCGGGACTAGCGGGACCAGCTCCTACAATGAGCAGTTCTTC
>TRBV5-1|-|TRBJ1-2|16|-
CASSPQPLGAYYGYTF
TGCGCCAGCAGCCCTCAACCATTGGGGGCCTACTATGGCTACACCTTC